Each of the 19 T cell receptor beta chains below was sequenced from the same sample in a study of graft-versus-host responses after intestinal transplantation. The method was immunoSEQ multiplex PCR; TCRdb's version includes in-frame clones alone and lacks a portion of them. This sample has about 120,000 clones, with approximately 96% found just once. No cognate antigen is known for these TCRs. The specimen was unstimulated CD8+ T cells sorted from spleen or lymph node cells, collected before intestinal transplant. The receptors stem from a human donor who received an intestinal transplant.

The CDR3 nucleotides are TGTGCCATCCTCCGGGACAGGGCAATCTACGAGCAGTACTTC. Translating gives CAILRDRAIYEQYF. The chain has TRBV6-1 and TRBJ2-7, with TRBD1 identical over 9 bases. Germline assignment: CDR1 MNHNS and CDR2 SASEGT. This CDR3 region has 14 residues. With 10 bases clipped from V and 3 bases from J, the junction kept 10 bases outside the gene matches.

The chain couples TRBV5-6 to TRBJ2-1; 14 nucleotides match TRBD2. Trimming removed 0 bases from V and 12 bases from J; junction bases left unmatched: 8. CDR1 SGHDT and CDR2 YYEEEE come from the germline V gene. The CDR3 has 16 residues. CDR3 protein: CASSLGTGLAGEGQFF. CDR3 sequence (DNA): TGTGCCAGCAGCTTGGGTACGGGACTAGCGGGAGAGGGGCAGTTCTTC.

The genes are TRBV7-3 and TRBJ2-5, with D unclear. This CDR3 spans 15 amino acids. The ends were cut back, 5 bases at V and 0 bases at J, with 13 bases in the middle. Germline V gene lookup returns CDR1 SGHTA and CDR2 FQGTGA. The CDR3 DNA sequence: TGTGCCAGCAGCACCGGTGTATCTTACCAAGAGACCCAGTACTTC. The encoded protein is CASSTGVSYQETQYF. The full variable domain, rest sourced from reference TRBV7-3 and TRBJ2-5, is GAGVSQTPSNKVTEKGKYVELRCDPISGHTALYWYRQSLGQGPEFLIYFQGTGAADDSGLPNDRFFAVRPEGSVSTLKIQRTERGDSAVYLCASSTGVSYQETQYFGPGTRLLVL.

The chain combines TRBV19 with TRBJ2-5; D possibly uses TRBD1 or TRBD2 (5 bases each). The last part of the DNA fits TRBJ2-7 better; the J call may be wrong. The length of the CDR3 is 15 residues. CDR1 is LNHDA, CDR2 SQIVND, per germline (reference sequence). The CDR3 region has the DNA TGTGCCAGTAGTATAGTTGCAGGGAGCTCCTACGAGCAGTACTTC. It codes for CASSIVAGSSYEQYF.

V usage is TRBV4-3 and J usage is TRBJ1-2; D might be TRBD1 (6 bases). Germline-derived CDR1 and CDR2 are LGHNA and YSLEER. The CDR3 has 15 amino acids. Trimming left V 4 bases short and J 0 bases short, with 12 bases between. The CDR3 bases are TGCGCCAGCAGCCCCCGGGACAACGCTAACTATGGCTACACCTTC. Translation gives CASSPRDNANYGYTF.

The genes are TRBV7-9 and TRBJ2-1; D is possibly TRBD1 (5 bases). The germline V gene has CDR1 SEHNR and CDR2 FQNEAQ (reference sequence). This CDR3 is built from 13 residues. The V gene lost 3 bases and the J gene lost 9 bases, with 12 bases spanning the gap. The chain's CDR3 is CASSLFLGVEQFF. The CDR3 nucleotides are TGTGCCAGCAGCTTGTTCTTAGGGGTTGAGCAGTTCTTC. Drawing the rest from reference TRBV7-9 and TRBJ2-1, the complete variable domain is DTGVSQNPRHKITKRGQNVTFRCDPISEHNRLYWYRQTLGQGPEFLTYFQNEAQLEKSRLLSDRFSAERPKGSFSTLEIQRTEQGDSAMYLCASSLFLGVEQFFGPGTRLTVL.

The chain recombines TRBV23-1 with TRBJ2-4, with 8 bases fitting TRBD1. TRBV23-1 counts as an open reading frame of uncertain function. This CDR3 has 16 amino acids. With V trimmed by 6 bases and J by 0 bases, 7 bases remained unmatched. CDR3 region: CASRIQGALAKNIQYF. For the CDR3, the DNA is TGCGCCAGCAGAATCCAGGGGGCGCTAGCCAAAAACATTCAGTACTTC.

The V call is TRBV10-2, the J call TRBJ2-7, with 7 bases aligning to TRBD1. Germline V CDR1 and CDR2: WSHSY, SAAADI. V shed 6 bases, J shed 3 bases, and the junction held 8 bases outside the gene matches. The CDR3 totals 14 residues. The CDR3 loop reads CASRSGAGGYEQYF. CDR3 bases: TGCGCCAGCAGGAGTGGGGCAGGGGGCTACGAGCAGTACTTC.

The chain is built from TRBV30 and TRBJ2-1; D might be TRBD2 (5 bases). CDR3 length: 13 amino acids. Germline CDR1 GTSNPN, CDR2 SVGIG (reference sequence). Trimming cost V 0 bases and J 6 bases, with 9 bases left between them. Here the CDR3 DNA reads TGTGCCTGGAGTGTATCCAGCGGCAATGAGCAGTTCTTC. Its translation is CAWSVSSGNEQFF.

The rearrangement uses TRBV28 and TRBJ2-7, with 7 bases matching TRBD2. CDR1 and CDR2 (germline): MDHEN, SYDVKM. The V gene end was trimmed by 7 bases and the J gene end by 0 bases; junction bases not matched to a gene: 15. The CDR3 runs 17 residues. Here the CDR3 reads CASTPSPLAEHSYEQYF. The CDR3, as DNA: TGTGCCAGCACCCCAAGCCCCCTAGCGGAGCACTCCTACGAGCAGTACTTC. The variable domain in full, completed from reference TRBV28 and TRBJ2-7, reads DVKVTQSSRYLVKRTGEKVFLECVQDMDHENMFWYRQDPGLGLRLIYFSYDVKMKEKGDIPEGYSVSREKKERFSLILESASTNQTSMYLCASTPSPLAEHSYEQYFGPGTRLTVT.

The chain has TRBV2 and TRBJ2-7; perhaps TRBD2 as D (5 bases). The V gene's germline CDR1 is SNHLY and CDR2 FYNNEI. Trimming took off 0 bases at V and 3 bases at J, with 15 bases between the two ends. The CDR3 is made up of 16 amino acids. CDR3 in amino acids: CASSEARTGRDYEQYF. The DNA for the CDR3 is TGTGCCAGCAGTGAAGCTCGGACTGGACGCGACTACGAGCAGTACTTC.

V is TRBV4-1 and J is TRBJ2-1; D is possibly TRBD2 (6 bases). The CDR3 is made up of 16 amino acids. Germline assignment: CDR1 MGHRA and CDR2 YSYEKL. V lost 1 base and J lost 2, with 12 bases in between. As DNA, the CDR3 is TGCGCCAGCAGCCAAGGCAGCGGGCCACCCTACAATGAGCAGTTCTTC. Translating gives CASSQGSGPPYNEQFF.

Details on this clone: In the same sample, other DNA sequences code for this CDR3. V and J are TRBV27 and TRBJ1-2; 7 nucleotides agree with TRBD1. Per the germline V gene, CDR1 is MNHEY and CDR2 is SMNVEV (reference sequence). The CDR3 consists of 13 residues. The V and J ends lost 6 bases and 2 bases, in that order; junction bases with no gene match: 3. Here the CDR3 reads CASSPTGNYGYTF. The CDR3 DNA follows: TGTGCCAGCAGCCCGACAGGGAACTATGGCTACACCTTC.

The rearrangement links TRBV10-3 to TRBJ2-1, with D possibly being TRBD1 or TRBD2 (6 bases each). The CDR3 consists of 15 residues. V gave up 10 bases and J gave up 1 base, with 17 bases separating them. The germline V gene has CDR1 ENHRY and CDR2 SYGVKD. The CDR3 spells CATSQGGRSYNEQFF. CDR3 nucleotide sequence: TGTGCCACGTCCCAAGGGGGGAGATCCTACAATGAGCAGTTCTTC.

A single count supports this clone. The chain carries TRBV7-2 and TRBJ2-7; D uncertain. The CDR3 has 11 amino acids. Trimming removed 6 bases at V and 4 bases at J, with 7 bases between. The V gene's germline CDR1 is SGHTA and CDR2 FQGNSA. The DNA of the CDR3 is TGTGCCAGCAGTTCTATATACGAGCAGTACTTC. It translates to CASSSIYEQYF.

A note on this clone: At one boundary the junction diverges from the germline segment, which might be a read error. The V and J genes are TRBV5-6 and TRBJ2-7; D possibly matches TRBD1 or TRBD2 (6 bases each). The V gene's germline CDR1 is SGHDT and CDR2 YYEEEE. This CDR3 is 13 amino acids long. CDR3 amino acids: CASSLTEGGSQDF. Written as DNA, the CDR3 is TGTGCCAGCAGCCTCACTGAAGGGGGGTCTCAAGACTTC.

The rearrangement uses TRBV15 and TRBJ2-7; perhaps D is TRBD1 or TRBD2 (5 bases each). V lost 2 bases and J lost 2, with 13 bases in between. The CDR3 is made up of 15 amino acids. Germline V gives CDR1 LNHNV, CDR2 YYDKDF (reference sequence). This CDR3 is CATSRSRGGPYEQYF. CDR3 coding DNA: TGTGCCACCAGCAGATCCCGGGGCGGTCCCTACGAGCAGTACTTC.

V usage is TRBV7-9 and J usage is TRBJ2-1, with no clear D. Germline V gives CDR1 SEHNR, CDR2 FQNEAQ (reference sequence). The CDR3 runs to 13 residues. V shed 5 bases and J shed 8 bases, with 13 bases lying between them. This CDR3 is CASSHSNRDEQFF. The CDR3 DNA is TGTGCCAGCAGCCACTCCAACCGGGATGAGCAGTTCTTC. Full variable domain (outside the CDR3, taken from reference TRBV7-9 and TRBJ2-1): DTGVSQNPRHKITKRGQNVTFRCDPISEHNRLYWYRQTLGQGPEFLTYFQNEAQLEKSRLLSDRFSAERPKGSFSTLEIQRTEQGDSAMYLCASSHSNRDEQFFGPGTRLTVL.

CDR3 bases: TGCGCCAGCAGCCAAGTGACAGAGAACACCGGGGAGCTGTTTTTT. This translates into CASSQVTENTGELFF. The chain combines TRBV4-1 with TRBJ2-2, with D tentatively TRBD1 (5 bases). V was trimmed by 1 base and J by 1 base, leaving 7 bases between them. This CDR3 is built from 15 residues. CDR1 and CDR2 (germline): MGHRA, YSYEKL.